These 13 T cell receptor beta chains were all obtained from the same sample, sequenced in a study of tumor and adjacent non-tumor tissue in lung cancer. A modified ARM-PCR protocol with three rounds of nested PCR amplified TCRbeta. MiXCR, run by TCRdb on the multiplex PCR reads, gives a single entry per CDR3 protein. The sample holds fewer than 120,000 distinct CDR3 sequences; roughly 84% are singletons and the top ten take approximately 22%. This sample's RNA came from whole unsorted tissue. Sequenced material: lung tumor tissue. The receptors derive from a man between 65 and 85 years old with non-small cell lung cancer.

This clonotype was detected only once. This chain connects TRBV6-6 to TRBJ2-7; D possibly corresponds to TRBD2 (5 bases). Germline V CDR1 and CDR2: MNHNY, SVGAGI (reference sequence). The CDR3 has 16 amino acids. Trimming took 7 bases from V and 3 from J, leaving 22 bases between them. Written as DNA, the CDR3 is TGTGCCAGCACTTTTTCCGATGCGGGTGAGGACTACGAGCAGTACTTC. Encoded protein: CASTFSDAGEDYEQYF.

This clonotype qualifies as medium-sized. V and J are TRBV6-1 and TRBJ1-5; D possibly corresponds to TRBD1 (6 bases). V lost 2 bases, J lost 5 bases, and 16 bases lay in between. The CDR3 spans 16 residues. Germline V gene data show CDR1 as MNHNS and CDR2 as SASEGT. The CDR3 spells CASSELSGGAHQPQHF. The CDR3 coding sequence is TGTGCCAGCAGTGAACTTTCGGGGGGCGCGCATCAGCCCCAGCATTTT.

This clonotype has ten or more counts. This may come from a read error, since a much larger clone is one base off. The chain recombines TRBV29-1 with TRBJ1-1, with a tentative D call TRBD1 (6 bases). Deletions cut 7 bases from V and 6 bases from J, with 18 bases between. Germline V gene sequence: CDR1 SQVTM, CDR2 ANQGSEA. This CDR3 spans 13 amino acids. CDR3 amino acids: CSGDGTKYAEAFF. CDR3 DNA: TGCAGCGGCGACGGGACAAAATACGCTGAAGCTTTCTTT.

Note on this clonotype: Relative to the germline gene, one junction end is altered; a read error may explain this. The CDR3 here is CASSRPGSIGTEALF. CDR3 coding DNA: TGCGCCAGCAGTCGTCCAGGTTCGATAGGGACTGAAGCTCTCTTT. J is TRBJ1-1 and V is TRBV6-5, with a possible D match to TRBD1 (5 bases). The germline V gene encodes CDR1 MNHEY and CDR2 SVGAGI. The CDR3 is 15 residues long.

Regarding this clonotype: It is likely a read error, because the conserved phenylalanine at the end of the CDR3 is missing. This rearrangement joins TRBV7-3 to TRBJ2-3; possibly TRBD2 for D (6 bases). There are 14 residues in the CDR3. CDR1 is SGHTA, CDR2 FQGTGA, per germline. The CDR3 nucleotides read TGTGCCAGCAGCTTAATTGGAGGGGAGGATACACAGTATTCT. Its protein is CASSLIGGEDTQYS.

Turning to this clonotype: Its ends do not fully match the called genes, so a read error is possible. The chain recombines TRBV29-1 with TRBJ2-3, with D maybe TRBD2 (6 bases). Germline V gene lookup returns CDR1 SQVTM and CDR2 ANQGSEA. The CDR3 has 13 residues. This chain's CDR3 is CSVDRLPGVSQCF. CDR3 DNA sequence: TGCAGCGTTGATCGTCTACCGGGAGTGTCGCAGTGTTTT.

For this clonotype: At one end the junction does not follow the germline gene, possibly because of a read error. The chain recombines TRBV12-3 or TRBV12-4 with TRBJ1-1; perhaps TRBD1 as D (5 bases). This CDR3 has 15 amino acids. The CDR3 DNA is TGTGGCAGCAGTTGCTCCGGGACGGGGAACAGTGAAGCTTTCTTT. Protein: CGSSCSGTGNSEAFF.

This clonotype occurred once. The rearrangement uses TRBV6-6 and TRBJ1-5; the D gene is possibly TRBD1 (5 bases). The germline CDR1 and CDR2 sequences are MNHNY and SVGAGI (reference sequence). CDR3 length: 16 amino acids. V was shortened by 7 bases and J by 6 bases, with 22 bases between the two germline ends. CDR3 amino acids: CASNPEPSGLIQPQHF. CDR3 DNA sequence: TGTGCCAGCAATCCAGAGCCGTCAGGGCTTATTCAGCCCCAGCATTTT.

This chain uses TRBV29-1 with TRBJ2-3, with D uncertain. The DNA matches TRBJ1-5 better at its end, which makes the J call doubtful. CDR3 length equals 13 residues. CDR1 is SQVTM, CDR2 ANQGSEA, per germline. The CDR3 coding sequence is TGCAGCGTTGAAGAAGCAGTAGCAGATACGCAGCATTTT. This gives the protein CSVEEAVADTQHF.

Details on this clonotype: One end of the junction is discordant with germline, which a read error may explain. The CDR3 here is CSVEGAPYRDYNEQFF. CDR3 nucleotides: TGCAGCGTTGAGGGGGCCCCCTATCGGGACTACAATGAACAGTTCTTC. This chain uses TRBV29-1 with TRBJ2-1; D might be TRBD2 (7 bases). This CDR3 is built from 16 residues. Germline V gives CDR1 SQVTM, CDR2 ANQGSEA.

V usage is TRBV6-5 and J usage is TRBJ2-4; no reliable D call. Trimming shortened V by 9 bases and J by 0 bases, and 9 bases separated the two germline ends. This CDR3 is 13 amino acids long. The germline gives CDR1 MNHEY, CDR2 SVGAGI. The DNA of the CDR3 is TGTGCCAGTCTTTCTATAGCCAAAAACATTCAGTACTTC. The encoded protein is CASLSIAKNIQYF.

As concerns this clonotype: The germline gene is not matched at one end of the junction; a read error may be the cause. The chain couples TRBV12-3 or TRBV12-4 to TRBJ1-6; D is uncertain. This CDR3 has 15 amino acids. CDR3 in amino acids: CASSLVGGVGSPHHF. The CDR3 DNA is TGTGCCAGCAGTTTAGTCGGTGGCGTCGGCTCACCCCACCACTTT.

Turning to this clonotype: Just one base apart from a much larger clone, this may be a read error. This chain links TRBV7-2 with TRBJ1-1; D remains unclear. Germline CDR1 and CDR2: SGHTA and FQGNSA. This CDR3 is built from 14 residues. Trimming shortened V by 7 bases and J by 0 bases, and 12 bases separated the two germline ends. The CDR3 region is CASINENVNTEAFF. The CDR3 nucleotides read TGTGCCAGCATCAACGAGAACGTGAACACTGAAGCTTTCTTT. Supplemented by reference TRBV7-2 and TRBJ1-1, the full variable domain reads GAGVSQSPSNKVTEKGKDVELRCDPISGHTALYWYRQSLGQGLEFLIYFQGNSAPDKSGLPSDRFSAERTGGSVSTLTIQRTQQEDSAVYLCASINENVNTEAFFGQGTRLTVV.